A single sample is the source of the 4 T cell receptor beta chains below, sequenced in a study of shared clonotypes between healthy human individuals. Sequencing was performed with immunoSEQ multiplex PCR; in TCRdb, only in-frame clones are kept and a portion is missing. The data hold 2,100,000 or so clones, with around 95% observed a single time. Sequences were obtained from naive CD4+ T cells sorted from blood. The subset is: CD45RA+ positively selected. These receptors originate from a man between 18 and 35 years old in good health.

This chain connects TRBV6-5 to TRBJ2-7, with TRBD2 as a possible D gene (6 bases). The germline V and J ends were trimmed by 4 bases and 2 bases, with 9 bases remaining between them. The CDR3 covers 13 residues. CDR1 is MNHEY, CDR2 SVGAGI, per germline. Here the CDR3 DNA reads TGTGCCAGCAGTTGGAGGGCCGCCTACGAGCAGTACTTC. Translated, it gives CASSWRAAYEQYF.

The chain uses TRBV10-2 and TRBJ2-5; no clear D. CDR1 is WSHSY and CDR2 is SAAADI in the germline V gene. The CDR3 is 15 amino acids. With 3 bases removed from V and 4 bases from J, the gap between germline ends came to 15 bases. CDR3 DNA: TGCGCCAGCAGTGAAAATTCTGGGAATGGAGAGACCCAGTACTTC. Its translation: CASSENSGNGETQYF.

The V and J genes are TRBV15 and TRBJ2-1; 12 nucleotides match TRBD2. V was pared by 1 base and J by 4 bases, with 2 bases of the junction left unmatched. Germline V CDR1 and CDR2: LNHNV, YYDKDF (reference sequence). This CDR3 comprises 16 residues. CDR3 sequence (DNA): TGTGCCACCAGCAGAGGCGGGACTAGCGGGTACAATGAGCAGTTCTTC. Encoded protein: CATSRGGTSGYNEQFF.

The gene calls are TRBV5-8 and TRBJ2-7; D possibly uses TRBD1 or TRBD2 (5 bases each). CDR3 size: 14 residues. Germline CDR1 SGHTS, CDR2 YDEGEE. The V gene lost 1 base and the J gene lost 2 bases, with 10 bases spanning the gap. The CDR3 coding sequence is TGTGCCAGCAGCTTGTCAGGGACCCCCTACGAGCAGTACTTC. Its protein product is CASSLSGTPYEQYF.